This TCR beta chain was documented in a study of shared clonotypes between healthy human individuals. Study outcomes and limitations: Memory subsets generally showed smaller estimated richness than naive subsets did.

Here immunoSEQ multiplex PCR was the method, and the copy in TCRdb shows in-frame clones only, minus some. Among 550,000 to 800,000 clones, roughly 91% were seen once, and the ten largest hold 30% to 35%. Germline-derived CDR1 and CDR2 are MNHEY and SMNVEV (reference sequence). Trimming cost V 0 bases and J 7 bases, with 21 bases left between them. CDR3 length: 17 amino acids. Comments on this clone: What it binds is not known.

The J gene is TRBJ1-1, the V gene TRBV27, with D possibly matching TRBD1 (5 bases). Sequenced: memory CD8+ T cells from PBMCs. Subset specified: CD45RO+ cells pooled with CCR7-negative TemRA cells. The TCR sequence derives from a man younger than 35 in good health. Some clones in this sample may be carry-over from other donors' samples. CDR3: CASSLSYMWGRGIEAFF. The CDR3 coding sequence is TGTGCCAGCAGTTTATCTTATATGTGGGGCCGAGGGATTGAAGCTTTCTTT.